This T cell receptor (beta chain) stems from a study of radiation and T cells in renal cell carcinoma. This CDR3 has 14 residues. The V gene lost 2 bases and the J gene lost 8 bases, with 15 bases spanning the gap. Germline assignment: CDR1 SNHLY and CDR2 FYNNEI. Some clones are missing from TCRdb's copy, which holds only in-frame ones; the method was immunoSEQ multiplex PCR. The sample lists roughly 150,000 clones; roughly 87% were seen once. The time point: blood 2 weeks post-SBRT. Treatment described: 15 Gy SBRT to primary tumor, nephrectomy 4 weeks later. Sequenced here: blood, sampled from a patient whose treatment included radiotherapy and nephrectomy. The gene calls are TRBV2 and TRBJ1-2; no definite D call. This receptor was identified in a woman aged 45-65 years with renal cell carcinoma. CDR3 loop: CASSEFFDSDGYTF. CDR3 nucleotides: TGTGCCAGCAGTGAATTCTTCGACTCTGACGGCTACACCTTC.